This TCR beta chain was profiled in a study of response to subunit inactivated influenza vaccine. Study outcomes and limitations: The authors suggested that every seasonal influenza vaccination recruits few new T cells.

V was pared by 3 bases and J by 5 bases, with 17 bases between. This CDR3 has 15 amino acids. CDR1 is SGHRS and CDR2 is YFSETQ in the germline V gene. TCRdb passed the RT-PCR reads through MiXCR, listing each CDR3 protein once. Of about 800,000 distinct CDR3 sequences detected, 21% appear once; the ten largest clones hold 10%. Regarding this clonotype: Its matching antigen is unknown.

The chain is built from TRBV5-1 and TRBJ2-5; possibly TRBD1 for D (5 bases). The source of this sequence is a man aged 50-59 years who received an inactivated influenza vaccine. Sequenced here: PBMCs from blood, sampled roughly 5 days after vaccination. CDR3 nucleotides: TGCGCCAGCAGCTGGGGCAGGGCGGTAGGGGAGACCCAGTACTTC. It is translated as CASSWGRAVGETQYF.